What follows are 29 T cell receptor beta chains derived from one specimen sequenced in a study of cytomegalovirus exposure and HLA in healthy donors. This PCR relied on a set of 60 Vbeta primers and 13 Jbeta primers. Only in-frame clones appear in the TCRdb table, and some are missing; sequencing was by immunoSEQ multiplex PCR. The data contain roughly 200,000 clones, more than 65% of them singletons. The specimen sequenced was PBMCs. These receptor sequences come from a man in his late teens or twenties in good health and CMV-seronegative.

The chain employs TRBV5-4 and TRBJ1-6, with a weak D call TRBD1 (5 bases). Germline V gene sequence: CDR1 SGHNT, CDR2 YYREEE (reference sequence). The CDR3 spans 16 residues. Trimming removed 0 bases from V and 8 bases from J, with 15 bases in between. The DNA of the CDR3 is TGTGCCAGCAGCTTGGGTCAGGGCCAAGGGGATTCACCCCTCCACTTT. Protein: CASSLGQGQGDSPLHF.

This sequence joins TRBV28 and TRBJ1-2; perhaps TRBD1 as D (6 bases). V dropped 7 bases and J dropped 1 base, with 16 bases sitting between them. Germline CDR1 and CDR2: MDHEN and SYDVKM. There are 15 residues in the CDR3. The CDR3 DNA reads TGTGCCAGCACTTTGGGGGGGGCAATTAACTATGGCTACACCTTC. The encoded protein is CASTLGGAINYGYTF.

This chain uses TRBV28 with TRBJ2-5, with D possibly matching TRBD1 (6 bases). The germline CDR1 and CDR2 sequences are MDHEN and SYDVKM. CDR3 length: 15 amino acids. Between the trimmed V and J ends, which lost 0 bases and 2 bases, there was a span of 10 bases. This chain's CDR3 is CASSLWGARQETQYF. The CDR3 region has the DNA TGTGCCAGCAGTTTATGGGGGGCACGACAAGAGACCCAGTACTTC.

The chain recombines TRBV6-1 with TRBJ1-2, with 9 bases matching TRBD1. This CDR3 comprises 15 residues. CDR1 MNHNS and CDR2 SASEGT come from the germline V gene. J lost 6 bases, V lost 7 bases, and 12 bases had no gene match. The CDR3 is CASIPPGTGFDGYTF. In DNA, the CDR3 is TGTGCCAGCATCCCTCCCGGGACAGGGTTTGATGGCTACACCTTC.

The chain has TRBV20-1 and TRBJ1-2; D is unclear. The CDR3 is made up of 11 amino acids. V dropped 0 bases and J dropped 8 bases, with 7 bases sitting between them. CDR1 is DFQATT and CDR2 is SNEGSKA in the germline V gene (reference sequence). The CDR3, as DNA: TGCAGTGCTAGAGATCCCCGGGGCTACACCTTC. Translation gives CSARDPRGYTF.

The gene calls are TRBV25-1 and TRBJ1-5, with TRBD1 identical over 8 bases. The germline CDR1 and CDR2 sequences are MGHDK and SYGVNS. The CDR3 is 16 residues long. V lost 3 bases and J lost 6; bases outside the gene matches: 10. The CDR3 sequence: CASSDSRDRRPQPQHF. The CDR3 nucleotides are TGTGCCAGCAGTGATTCACGGGACAGGCGGCCTCAGCCCCAGCATTTT. The entire variable domain, with the rest obtained from reference TRBV25-1 and TRBJ1-5, is as follows: EADIYQTPRYLVIGTGKKITLECSQTMGHDKMYWYQQDPGMELHLIHYSYGVNSTEKGDLSSESTVSRIRTEHFPLTLESARPSHTSQYLCASSDSRDRRPQPQHFGDGTRLSIL.

The V gene is TRBV7-2, the J gene TRBJ1-1; 7 bases align to TRBD1. The CDR3 extends over 15 amino acids. Germline-derived CDR1 and CDR2 are SGHTA and FQGNSA. V was pared by 5 bases and J by 0 bases, with 6 bases of the junction left unmatched. The CDR3 DNA reads as TGTGCCAGCAGCCCCCGGACAGGTATGAACACTGAAGCTTTCTTT. Its translation is CASSPRTGMNTEAFF.

CDR3 DNA sequence: TGCGCCAGCAGCCAACCCACGACAGGGGGTCCCGCCTATGGCTACACCTTC. Encoded protein: CASSQPTTGGPAYGYTF. The chain carries TRBV4-1 and TRBJ1-2; 9 nucleotides match TRBD1. There are 17 residues in the CDR3. V dropped 2 bases and J dropped 4; count of bases not matched to a gene: 11. Germline V gives CDR1 MGHRA, CDR2 YSYEKL.

This clone has just a few counts. The chain combines TRBV29-1 with TRBJ2-1; TRBD2 agrees at 13 bases. Per germline, CDR1 SQVTM and CDR2 ANQGSEA. V lost 4 bases, J lost 9 bases, and 6 bases stayed unmatched. The CDR3 is made up of 14 amino acids. Here the CDR3 DNA reads TGCAGCGTTGTAGGGACTAGCGGGACCGGTGAGCAGTTCTTC. Its protein product is CSVVGTSGTGEQFF.

The genes are TRBV30 and TRBJ1-1, with 8 bases identical to TRBD1. Germline trimming cut 2 bases from V and 7 bases from J; bases unmatched to any gene: 9. Per germline, CDR1 GTSNPN and CDR2 SVGIG (reference sequence). There are 14 residues in the CDR3. The DNA of the CDR3 is TGTGCCTGGAGTAACCCTCGGACAGGGATTGAAGCTTTCTTT. This gives the protein CAWSNPRTGIEAFF.

This chain connects TRBV5-4 to TRBJ2-6; D is uncertain. Trimming left V 4 bases short and J 0 bases short, with 5 bases between. The CDR3 length is 14 residues. Looked up from germline, CDR1 is SGHNT and CDR2 is YYREEE (reference sequence). In DNA form, the CDR3 reads TGTGCCAGCAGCCGGTACTCTGGGGCCAACGTCCTGACTTTC. It translates to CASSRYSGANVLTF.

V is TRBV28 and J is TRBJ2-3, with D maybe TRBD1 (7 bases). Germline V gives CDR1 MDHEN, CDR2 SYDVKM. This CDR3 is built from 16 residues. With 5 bases removed from V and 1 base from J, the gap between germline ends came to 16 bases. The CDR3 DNA is TGTGCCAGCAGTCCCCGGGGGACAGTTCGCACAGATACGCAGTATTTT. Translation: CASSPRGTVRTDTQYF.

This clone showed up just a few times. The V gene is TRBV30, the J gene TRBJ2-7, with 10 bases aligning to TRBD1. Per the germline V gene, CDR1 is GTSNPN and CDR2 is SVGIG (reference sequence). Trimming removed 7 bases from V and 2 bases from J; junction bases left unmatched: 5. The CDR3 runs to 13 residues. CDR3 sequence reads: CALRQGAAYEQYF. Written as DNA, the CDR3 is TGTGCCTTACGACAGGGGGCGGCCTACGAGCAGTACTTC.

The V gene is TRBV7-8, the J gene TRBJ1-5; 7 bases are shared with TRBD1. The CDR3 is 16 residues long. Germline-derived CDR1 and CDR2 are SGHVS and FQNEAQ. The V segment lost 5 bases and the J segment 0 bases; nucleotides outside the gene matches: 7. DNA of the CDR3: TGTGCCAGCAGCCCACGAAGGGGGCTTAGCAATCAGCCCCAGCATTTT. Amino acids: CASSPRRGLSNQPQHF.

CDR3 nucleotides: TGTGCCAGCAGCTTGGGCAGTTATAATTCACCCCTCCACTTT. Residues: CASSLGSYNSPLHF. The rearrangement uses TRBV7-2 and TRBJ1-6; D gene uncertain. V lost 3 bases and J lost 4, with 7 bases in between. Germline V gives CDR1 SGHTA, CDR2 FQGNSA. The length of the CDR3 is 14 residues. Full variable domain (missing parts from reference TRBV7-2 and TRBJ1-6): GAGVSQSPSNKVTEKGKDVELRCDPISGHTALYWYRQSLGQGLEFLIYFQGNSAPDKSGLPSDRFSAERTGGSVSTLTIQRTQQEDSAVYLCASSLGSYNSPLHFGNGTRLTVT.

The V and J genes are TRBV5-6 and TRBJ2-3, with TRBD2 matching over 8 bases. The CDR3 length is 16 residues. CDR1 and CDR2 from the germline V gene are SGHDT and YYEEEE. The V segment lost 0 bases and the J segment 8 bases; nucleotides outside the gene matches: 11. CDR3 protein: CASSLEGEAGGGTQYF. The CDR3 nucleotides read TGTGCCAGCAGCTTGGAGGGTGAGGCGGGGGGAGGTACGCAGTATTTT.

V gene TRBV2 combines with J gene TRBJ1-4, with unresolved D. CDR1 SNHLY and CDR2 FYNNEI come from the germline V gene. CDR3 length: 12 amino acids. Trimming removed 3 bases from V and 9 bases from J, with 8 bases in between. CDR3 sequence reads: CASSDLKQKLFF. Written as DNA, the CDR3 is TGTGCCAGCAGTGACCTAAAGCAAAAACTGTTTTTT.

There are a few counts of this clone. The V call is TRBV27, the J call TRBJ2-7; 14 bases align to TRBD2. The CDR3 loop spans 16 amino acids. Losses at the gene ends were 5 bases for V and 5 bases for J; bases not matched to a gene: 8. Germline CDR1 is MNHEY and CDR2 is SMNVEV (reference sequence). The CDR3 loop is CASSPGLAGVANEQYF. CDR3 coding DNA: TGTGCCAGCAGTCCGGGACTAGCGGGAGTCGCCAACGAGCAGTACTTC.

V gene TRBV18 combines with J gene TRBJ1-1; no definite D call. Germline V gives CDR1 KGHSH, CDR2 LQKENI. V lost 3 bases and J 0 bases, leaving 5 bases between the germline ends. The CDR3 has 13 residues. CDR3 coding DNA: TGTGCCAGCTCACCGGGCATGAACACTGAAGCTTTCTTT. Its protein is CASSPGMNTEAFF.

This chain joins TRBV6-1 and TRBJ1-2, with 7 bases lining up with TRBD1. J gave up 5 bases and V 6 bases, and 6 bases lay outside the gene matches. The germline gives CDR1 MNHNS, CDR2 SASEGT. The CDR3 is 13 amino acids. CDR3 amino acids: CASSWGTAYGYTF. CDR3 nucleotides: TGTGCCAGCAGCTGGGGGACAGCATATGGCTACACCTTC.

The chain links TRBV9 to TRBJ1-1, with D possibly TRBD1 on 6 matching bases. Germline V CDR1 and CDR2: SGDLS, YYNGEE. This CDR3 has 15 amino acids. The germline V and J ends were trimmed by 3 bases and 3 bases, with 15 bases remaining between them. CDR3 bases: TGTGCCAGCAGCGACCCACAGGGTCTTTACACTGAAGCTTTCTTT. Translation gives CASSDPQGLYTEAFF.

The CDR3 nucleotides read TGCAGCGTTGCGGGACAACCCCAAGAGACCCAGTACTTC. Translation gives CSVAGQPQETQYF. The rearrangement uses TRBV29-1 and TRBJ2-5, with a possible D match to TRBD1 (6 bases). Per germline, CDR1 SQVTM and CDR2 ANQGSEA. The CDR3 contains 13 residues. V shed 4 bases and J shed 1 base, with 10 bases lying between them.

CDR3 loop: CASTSPGTDTQYF. The CDR3 nucleotides read TGTGCCAGCACCTCGCCAGGCACAGATACGCAGTATTTT. J is TRBJ2-3 and V is TRBV6-5; D unclear. The CDR3 has 13 residues. From germline, CDR1 is MNHEY and CDR2 SVGAGI. Trimming took 7 bases from V and 1 from J, leaving 9 bases between them.

The V gene is TRBV6-5, the J gene TRBJ2-7; a possible D gene is TRBD2 (5 bases). V shed 0 bases and J shed 3 bases, with 9 bases lying between them. This CDR3 region has 14 residues. The germline CDR1 and CDR2 sequences are MNHEY and SVGAGI. The CDR3 DNA reads as TGTGCCAGCAGTTACTCACGCCGGGACTACGAGCAGTACTTC. Its protein product is CASSYSRRDYEQYF.

The rearrangement links TRBV7-9 to TRBJ1-2, with 7 bases aligning to TRBD1. The junction had 3 bases not matched to a gene; V was cut back by 5 bases and J by 6 bases. CDR1 SEHNR and CDR2 FQNEAQ come from the germline V gene (reference sequence). CDR3 length: 12 amino acids. CDR3 region: CASSAGQNGYTF. The DNA of the CDR3 is TGTGCCAGCAGCGCGGGACAGAATGGCTACACCTTC.

J is TRBJ1-2 and V is TRBV4-2; possible D gene TRBD1, 5 bases. Germline V gene data show CDR1 as LGHNA and CDR2 as YNFKEQ. CDR3 length: 13 amino acids. The ends were cut back, 0 bases at V and 8 bases at J, with 10 bases in the middle. The CDR3: CASSQDRGEGYTF. In DNA form, the CDR3 reads TGTGCCAGCAGCCAAGACCGGGGGGAGGGCTACACCTTC.

The chain's CDR3 is CASSLDPGGGIQETQYF. The CDR3 DNA is TGTGCCAGCAGCTTGGACCCCGGGGGGGGGATCCAAGAGACCCAGTACTTC. The chain employs TRBV5-5 and TRBJ2-5, with TRBD2 identical over 8 bases. The germline V gene encodes CDR1 SGHKS and CDR2 YYEKEE (reference sequence). The CDR3 runs to 17 residues. V shed 0 bases, J shed 1 base, and the junction held 8 bases outside the gene matches.

V usage is TRBV7-8 and J usage is TRBJ2-7; weak D call: TRBD2 (6 bases). V was trimmed by 5 bases and J by 0 bases, leaving 11 bases between them. Germline loops: CDR1 SGHVS, CDR2 FQNEAQ. This CDR3 has 14 residues. This CDR3 reads CASSPRGPSYEQYF. The CDR3 region has the DNA TGTGCCAGCAGCCCGCGGGGCCCCTCCTACGAGCAGTACTTC.

V is TRBV18 and J is TRBJ2-5; a possible D gene is TRBD1 (6 bases). Germline CDR1 and CDR2: KGHSH and LQKENI. V was trimmed by 5 bases and J by 5 bases, leaving 9 bases between them. The CDR3 runs 12 residues. CDR3 bases: TGTGCCAGCTCAGGAACAGGGGAGACCCAGTACTTC. Amino acids: CASSGTGETQYF. Using reference TRBV18 and TRBJ2-5 for the parts outside the CDR3, the full variable domain is NAGVMQNPRHLVRRRGQEARLRCSPMKGHSHVYWYRQLPEEGLKFMVYLQKENIIDESGMPKERFSAEFPKEGPSILRIQQVVRGDSAAYFCASSGTGETQYFGPGTRLLVL.